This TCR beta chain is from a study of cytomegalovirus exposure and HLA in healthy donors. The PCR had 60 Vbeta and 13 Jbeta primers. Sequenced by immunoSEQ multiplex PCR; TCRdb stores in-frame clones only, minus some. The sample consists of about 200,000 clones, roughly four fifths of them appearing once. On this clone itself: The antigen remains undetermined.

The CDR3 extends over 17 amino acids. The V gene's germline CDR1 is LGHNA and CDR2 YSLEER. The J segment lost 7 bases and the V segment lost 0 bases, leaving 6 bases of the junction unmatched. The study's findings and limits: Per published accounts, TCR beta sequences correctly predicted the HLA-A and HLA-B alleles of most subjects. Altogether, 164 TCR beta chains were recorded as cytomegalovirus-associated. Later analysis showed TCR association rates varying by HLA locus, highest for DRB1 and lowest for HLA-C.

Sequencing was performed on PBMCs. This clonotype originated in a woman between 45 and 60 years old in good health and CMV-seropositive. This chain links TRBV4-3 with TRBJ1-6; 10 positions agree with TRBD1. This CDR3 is CASSQEPGGQGNSPLHF. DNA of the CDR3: TGCGCCAGCAGCCAAGAACCGGGGGGACAGGGGAATTCACCCCTCCACTTT.